This paragraph covers one TCR beta chain sequence. The data stem from a study of low-dose radiotherapy and immunotherapy resistance in tumors. The CDR3 is 13 residues long. The V gene's germline CDR1 is DFQATT and CDR2 SNEGSKA (reference sequence). Noted time point: before trial treatment. With TRAV- and TRBV-specific primers, first-strand cDNA was made, covering the alpha and beta chains. The TCRs were subjected to amplification over approximately 20 PCR cycles employing a constant-region primer in conjunction with a V-primer adapter. In vitro transcription served to amplify the mRNA that had been isolated. One entry per CDR3 protein, called by TCRdb with MiXCR from the reads. Of about 60,000 distinct CDR3 sequences detected, under 30% appear once; the ten largest clones hold roughly 6%.

This specimen was PBMCs, taken before treatment. This receptor was identified in a male donor with prostate cancer. The gene calls are TRBV20-1 and TRBJ2-1, with D perhaps matching TRBD2 (6 bases). CDR3 amino acids: CSPTAGRINEQFF. DNA for the CDR3: TGCAGCCCCACGGCGGGGCGGATCAATGAGCAGTTCTTC.